Sequencing of this TCR beta chain was carried out in a study of technical replicates of blood from a handful of donors. The CDR3 sequence is 14 residues long. Germline loops: CDR1 SGHDN, CDR2 FVKESK. V was clipped by 6 bases and J by 8 bases, with 17 bases between them. Sequencing was performed with immunoSEQ multiplex PCR; in TCRdb, only in-frame clones are kept and a portion is missing. There are 75,000 to 100,000 clones in the sample; around 96% occur only once, and roughly 0.31% lies in the top ten. The rearrangement joins TRBV14 to TRBJ2-1, with D possibly TRBD2 on 5 matching bases. Sequencing was done on a sample of T cells isolated from PBMCs. This receptor was identified in a human donor in good health. CDR3 amino acids: CASRIGGNGYEQFF. CDR3 sequence (DNA): TGTGCCAGCAGAATCGGAGGAAACGGGTATGAGCAGTTCTTC.